The 18 T cell receptor beta chains presented below share a single source sample, sequenced in a study of PD-1 blockade in classical Hodgkin lymphoma. Profiled with immunoSEQ multiplex PCR; TCRdb holds only in-frame clones, not every one. The table has about 13,000 clones, about 87% seen once. Each patient relapsed following autologous stem cell transplantation, and prior brentuximab vedotin exposure differed. The sequencing here drew on peripheral blood mononuclear cells (PBMCs), taken at baseline. These receptors were taken from a human donor with classical Hodgkin lymphoma.

This chain connects TRBV7-9 to TRBJ2-7; D gene unclear. CDR3 size: 14 residues. Germline-derived CDR1 and CDR2 are SEHNR and FQNEAQ (reference sequence). Trimming pared 5 bases from V and 2 bases from J, leaving 13 bases between. CDR3 coding DNA: TGTGCCAGCAGCCCGAGACTCCAACCCTACGAGCAGTACTTC. This sequence encodes CASSPRLQPYEQYF.

For the CDR3, the DNA is TGTGCCACGGGACTAGCGGGGACACAAGAGACCCAGTACTTC. Protein product: CATGLAGTQETQYF. The chain joins TRBV19 to TRBJ2-5; 13 bases align to TRBD2. Trimming removed 10 bases from V and 2 bases from J; junction bases left unmatched: 4. Germline V gives CDR1 LNHDA, CDR2 SQIVND (reference sequence). There are 14 residues in the CDR3.

J is TRBJ2-7 and V is TRBV18; 8 positions agree with TRBD1. CDR1 is KGHSH and CDR2 is LQKENI in the germline V gene. There are 16 residues in the CDR3. J gave up 0 bases and V 6 bases, and 10 bases lay outside the gene matches. CDR3 loop: CASSPGTGSISYEQYF. CDR3 DNA: TGTGCCAGCTCTCCCGGGACAGGATCCATCTCCTACGAGCAGTACTTC.

The rearrangement links TRBV19 to TRBJ1-6, with 7 bases lining up with TRBD1. The CDR3 loop spans 15 amino acids. CDR1 and CDR2 from the germline V gene are LNHDA and SQIVND (reference sequence). The trim removed 3 bases at V and 7 bases at J, leaving 6 bases unmatched. The CDR3 DNA reads TGTGCCAGTAGTATGTGGCCACAGGGGAATTCACCCCTCCACTTT. It translates to CASSMWPQGNSPLHF.

The rearrangement joins TRBV9 to TRBJ1-3; 9 nucleotides line up with TRBD1. The CDR3 is made up of 15 amino acids. Germline V gene data show CDR1 as SGDLS and CDR2 as YYNGEE. The ends lost 3 bases at V and 7 bases at J; junction bases unmatched: 8. The CDR3 sequence is CASSADRGGGNTIYF. In DNA, the CDR3 is TGTGCCAGCAGCGCGGACAGGGGCGGTGGGAACACCATATATTTT.

This clone was observed a single time. The CDR3 sequence is CASSVPGATNEKLFF. CDR3 in DNA: TGTGCCAGCAGTGTCCCGGGGGCAACTAATGAAAAACTGTTTTTT. The chain has TRBV25-1 and TRBJ1-4; a weak D match, TRBD1 (5 bases). V was cut by 4 bases and J by 0 bases, with 9 bases left in between. The germline gives CDR1 MGHDK, CDR2 SYGVNS. The CDR3 has 15 residues.

The rearrangement joins TRBV7-9 to TRBJ2-7; 7 nucleotides align to TRBD2. Germline V gene sequence: CDR1 SEHNR, CDR2 FQNEAQ (reference sequence). Trimming cost V 7 bases and J 5 bases; bases outside gene matches: 14. There are 15 residues in the CDR3. The CDR3 nucleotides are TGTGCCAGCAACCCCGGGACTAACCTGGACCACGAGCAGTACTTC. Protein sequence: CASNPGTNLDHEQYF.

The J gene is TRBJ2-7, the V gene TRBV6-1, with 11 positions matching TRBD2. After removal of 5 bases from V and 4 bases from J, the junction contained 4 bases not matched to a gene. Germline V lookup: CDR1 MNHNS, CDR2 SASEGT. The length of the CDR3 is 14 residues. The CDR3: CASSPGTSGYEQYF. CDR3 nucleotide sequence: TGTGCCAGCAGTCCCGGGACTAGCGGTTACGAGCAGTACTTC.

The chain uses TRBV5-4 and TRBJ2-3; a possible D gene is TRBD1 (5 bases). Trimming took off 4 bases at V and 4 bases at J, with 16 bases between the two ends. The CDR3 runs to 15 residues. Germline V gene lookup returns CDR1 SGHNT and CDR2 YYREEE (reference sequence). The CDR3 loop reads CASSPGATQADTQYF. The CDR3 nucleotides are TGTGCCAGCAGCCCTGGGGCTACCCAGGCAGATACGCAGTATTTT.

The V and J genes are TRBV5-6 and TRBJ1-5, with no clear D. CDR3 length: 16 amino acids. The germline V gene has CDR1 SGHDT and CDR2 YYEEEE. The germline V and J ends were trimmed by 4 bases and 1 base, with 15 bases remaining between them. CDR3 DNA sequence: TGTGCCAGCAGCGCCTTCCACGGTCTCAGCAATCAGCCCCAGCATTTT. Translation: CASSAFHGLSNQPQHF.

This clone was picked up a small number of times. The J gene is TRBJ1-4, the V gene TRBV7-2, with 8 bases fitting TRBD1. V shed 2 bases, J shed 7 bases, and the junction held 6 bases outside the gene matches. CDR1 and CDR2 from the germline V gene are SGHTA and FQGNSA. The CDR3 consists of 15 residues. As DNA, the CDR3 is TGTGCCAGCAGCTTACAGGGGGCGTTTAGTGAAAAACTGTTTTTT. This encodes CASSLQGAFSEKLFF.

A single count supports this clone. V is TRBV5-8 and J is TRBJ1-5; D is unresolved. In germline, CDR1 is SGHTS, CDR2 YDEGEE. V lost 1 base to trimming and J lost 2 bases, with 7 bases between them. This CDR3 is built from 14 residues. In DNA, the CDR3 is TGTGCCAGCAGCTTGTCGGCAGGCAATCAGCCCCAGCATTTT. Translated, it gives CASSLSAGNQPQHF.

This chain joins TRBV30 and TRBJ2-2; 12 bases are a match to TRBD1. CDR1 and CDR2 (germline): GTSNPN, SVGIG (reference sequence). The CDR3 spans 16 residues. V dropped 4 bases and J dropped 5; count of bases not matched to a gene: 8. CDR3 residues: CAWNRDRGQWTGELFF. The CDR3 DNA reads as TGTGCCTGGAACCGGGACAGGGGGCAATGGACCGGGGAGCTGTTTTTT.

The rearrangement uses TRBV2 and TRBJ2-5, with 7 bases fitting TRBD1. The CDR3 consists of 15 residues. V trimming: 7 bases; J trimming: 2 bases; junction bases outside the gene matches: 10. The germline V gene has CDR1 SNHLY and CDR2 FYNNEI. The CDR3 loop is CASKDRERHQETQYF. The CDR3 nucleotides are TGTGCCAGCAAAGACAGGGAGAGGCATCAAGAGACCCAGTACTTC.

The J gene is TRBJ2-5, the V gene TRBV11-3; D might be TRBD2 (5 bases). The CDR3 has 15 amino acids. The germline gives CDR1 SGHNT, CDR2 YENEEA. Trimming left V 5 bases short and J 1 base short, with 14 bases between. The CDR3 spells CASSDALGVQETQYF. The CDR3 DNA follows: TGTGCCAGCAGCGACGCTTTGGGAGTCCAAGAGACCCAGTACTTC.

V and J are TRBV30 and TRBJ2-1; 11 nucleotides match TRBD2. The J segment lost 8 bases and the V segment lost 4 bases, leaving 10 bases of the junction unmatched. The germline gives CDR1 GTSNPN, CDR2 SVGIG (reference sequence). CDR3 length: 15 residues. The CDR3 spells CAWKRFSGRGDEQFF. The CDR3, as DNA: TGTGCCTGGAAAAGGTTTAGCGGGAGGGGTGATGAGCAGTTCTTC.

V is TRBV25-1 and J is TRBJ2-2, with 8 positions matching TRBD2. The CDR3 extends over 16 amino acids. The J segment lost 5 bases and the V segment lost 2 bases, leaving 7 bases of the junction unmatched. CDR1 and CDR2 (germline): MGHDK, SYGVNS. The CDR3 sequence: CASSETPAGATGELFF. The CDR3 DNA follows: TGTGCCAGCAGTGAAACCCCAGCGGGAGCTACCGGGGAGCTGTTTTTT.

The chain recombines TRBV28 with TRBJ2-7, with TRBD1 as a possible D gene (5 bases). There are 14 residues in the CDR3. Germline V gene data show CDR1 as MDHEN and CDR2 as SYDVKM. Trimming cost V 3 bases and J 2 bases, with 11 bases left between them. This CDR3 reads CASSFLTEAYEQYF. The CDR3 DNA reads as TGTGCCAGCAGTTTCCTGACAGAGGCCTACGAGCAGTACTTC.